A selection of T cell receptor beta chains follows, all from one sample in a study of regulatory T cells in long-lasting Graves disease. TCRdb re-called the multiplex PCR reads through MiXCR, storing one row per CDR3 protein. The data contain 450,000 to 650,000 distinct CDR3 sequences, about 15% of them seen just once; the ten biggest clones take up more than 20%. These data were also filed under a second study, of T cells in Graves' hyperthyroidism and ophthalmopathy.

Specimen: peripheral blood mononuclear cells (PBMCs), collected at new diagnosis, from a patient treated with antithyroid drugs. These receptors all stem from a woman aged 35-60 years with Graves disease. Each CDR3 is given without its conserved first and last residue. A D gene is named only where the DNA matches it firmly. Part of the rows lack a size; the others show once, few, many or a class for expanded clones.

CDR3,J,size,D,V
ASSQVNLLHYEQY,TRBJ2-7,.,.,TRBV4-1
ASSQDANYGYT,TRBJ1-2,many,.,TRBV27
ASNFRAGHGELF,TRBJ2-2,.,.,TRBV2
ASTKQGEQF,TRBJ2-1,many,.,TRBV6-2/TRBV6-3
ASGLVIGTQAQPQH,TRBJ1-5,many,.,TRBV12-5
ASSLEVAGPGEQY,TRBJ2-7,many,TRBD2,TRBV5-1
ASSQDVFDPRGAF,TRBJ1-1,.,.,TRBV3-1
ASSPYHGGVSEKLF,TRBJ1-4,.,.,TRBV5-1
SVATSYEQY,TRBJ2-7,many,.,TRBV29-1
SAPDPTRGYGYT,TRBJ1-2,few,.,TRBV20-1
ASTNTEAF,TRBJ1-1,many,.,TRBV6-2/TRBV6-3
ASSGLGPLGGATGELF,TRBJ2-2,few,TRBD2,TRBV7-3
ASSPRGTGGEQF,TRBJ2-1,few,.,TRBV5-8
ASNGGYFYNEQF,TRBJ2-1,many,.,TRBV2
ASSEYAGTGALSQETQY,TRBJ2-5,many,TRBD1,TRBV6-2/TRBV6-3
ASSQSLNQPQH,TRBJ1-5,many,.,TRBV7-8
SITRLRRTDTQY,TRBJ2-3,many,.,TRBV20-1
ASTQDATYEQY,TRBJ2-7,many,.,TRBV6-1
ASSPPKYGGYGYT,TRBJ1-2,many,.,TRBV28
ASSPWTGEHSPLH,TRBJ1-6,few,TRBD1,TRBV11-3
ASSLIMRGTPNEKLF,TRBJ1-4,few,.,TRBV28
SASSSGGVSYEQY,TRBJ2-7,.,TRBD2,TRBV20-1
ASRETGTDATEAF,TRBJ1-1,many,TRBD1,TRBV12-3/TRBV12-4
SVEEGNTDTQY,TRBJ2-3,many,.,TRBV29-1
SARGGTSGGAFQETQY,TRBJ2-5,.,TRBD2,TRBV20-1